The 18 T cell receptor beta chains below come from one sample, sequenced in a study of OX40 agonist ivuxolimab in advanced cancers. Method: immunoSEQ multiplex PCR; TCRdb's copy keeps in-frame clones and lacks some. Of under 150,000 clones listed, about 93% are singletons. Sequencing was performed on CD4+ or CD8+ T cells sorted from blood, taken in a trial of the OX40 agonist ivuxolimab. Receptors originate from an adult with an advanced solid tumor such as melanoma, head and neck, liver or kidney cancer.

The chain recombines TRBV7-2 with TRBJ2-7, with D possibly TRBD2 on 5 matching bases. V was shortened by 5 bases and J by 0 bases, with 14 bases between the two germline ends. Germline CDR1 and CDR2: SGHTA and FQGNSA. This CDR3 is built from 15 residues. In DNA form, the CDR3 reads TGTGCCAGCAGCAAGACTACCTTCAGCTCCTACGAGCAGTACTTC. Translation: CASSKTTFSSYEQYF. Full variable domain (missing parts from reference TRBV7-2 and TRBJ2-7): GAGVSQSPSNKVTEKGKDVELRCDPISGHTALYWYRQSLGQGLEFLIYFQGNSAPDKSGLPSDRFSAERTGGSVSTLTIQRTQQEDSAVYLCASSKTTFSSYEQYFGPGTRLTVT.

CDR3 region: CASSYGGHWETQYF. The CDR3 region has the DNA TGTGCCAGCAGTTACGGAGGACATTGGGAGACCCAGTACTTC. The chain couples TRBV6-6 to TRBJ2-5, with D perhaps being TRBD1 or TRBD2 (5 bases each). Trimming pared 2 bases from V and 5 bases from J, leaving 12 bases between. The CDR3 runs to 14 residues. CDR1 is MNHNY and CDR2 is SVGAGI in the germline V gene (reference sequence).

The rearrangement links TRBV5-4 to TRBJ2-6, with 7 bases aligning to TRBD1. Germline V gene data show CDR1 as SGHNT and CDR2 as YYREEE (reference sequence). The V and J ends lost 4 bases and 0 bases, in that order; junction bases with no gene match: 1. CDR3 length equals 15 residues. Written as DNA, the CDR3 is TGTGCCAGCAGCACAGGGGTCTCTGGGGCCAACGTCCTGACTTTC. It specifies CASSTGVSGANVLTF. The full variable domain, completed using reference TRBV5-4 and TRBJ2-6, is ETGVTQSPTHLIKTRGQQVTLRCSSQSGHNTVSWYQQALGQGPQFIFQYYREEENGRGNFPPRFSGLQFPNYSSELNVNALELDDSALYLCASSTGVSGANVLTFGAGSRLTVL.

This sequence joins TRBV6-4 and TRBJ2-1, with 10 bases lining up with TRBD1. Germline loops: CDR1 MRHNA, CDR2 SNTAGT. Unmatched junction bases numbered 3, after V lost 0 bases and J lost 4 bases. The length of the CDR3 is 16 residues. The CDR3 loop is CASSDSGTGDYNEQFF. The CDR3 coding sequence is TGTGCCAGCAGTGACTCAGGGACAGGGGATTACAATGAGCAGTTCTTC.

In regard to this clone: The junction departs from germline at one end; a sequencing error may be responsible. CDR3 loop: CASTSRLAEGYEQYF. The CDR3 DNA is TGTGCAAGCACCTCTCGACTAGCGGAGGGATACGAGCAGTACTTC. The chain uses TRBV4-2 and TRBJ2-7; 9 bases fit TRBD2. CDR3 length: 15 amino acids. Germline CDR1 LGHNA, CDR2 YNFKEQ.

V gene TRBV19 combines with J gene TRBJ2-6; D gene uncertain. V gave up 2 bases and J gave up 4 bases, with 9 bases separating them. Germline V gene lookup returns CDR1 LNHDA and CDR2 SQIVND (reference sequence). The CDR3 spans 15 residues. CDR3 sequence (DNA): TGTGCCAGTAGTATATCTGGTACGGGGGCCAACGTCCTGACTTTC. This encodes CASSISGTGANVLTF. Full variable domain (missing parts from reference TRBV19 and TRBJ2-6): DGGITQSPKYLFRKEGQNVTLSCEQNLNHDAMYWYRQDPGQGLRLIYYSQIVNDFQKGDIAEGYSVSREKKESFPLTVTSAQKNPTAFYLCASSISGTGANVLTFGAGSRLTVL.

V and J are TRBV5-1 and TRBJ2-7; D may be TRBD1 or TRBD2 (5 bases each). The CDR3 runs to 14 residues. V was pared by 3 bases and J by 7 bases, with 17 bases between. Germline V CDR1 and CDR2: SGHRS, YFSETQ. In nucleotides, the CDR3 is TGCGCCAGCAGCTCTCAGGGTAATTGGGAGGAGCAGTACTTC. Translating it yields CASSSQGNWEEQYF.

The chain joins TRBV28 to TRBJ1-2; no clear D. Per the germline V gene, CDR1 is MDHEN and CDR2 is SYDVKM. V dropped 6 bases and J dropped 5 bases, with 19 bases sitting between them. This CDR3 comprises 15 residues. CDR3 protein: CASSTPAQPIYGYTF. The DNA of the CDR3 is TGTGCCAGCAGCACCCCTGCCCAACCCATTTATGGCTACACCTTC.

V is TRBV6-5 and J is TRBJ2-7; D is perhaps TRBD2 (7 bases). Trimming cost V 8 bases and J 3 bases, with 17 bases left between them. CDR1 and CDR2 (germline): MNHEY, SVGAGI. CDR3 length: 14 amino acids. CDR3 nucleotide sequence: TGTGCCAGCGGGGGCGGGGGATCCCGCTACGAGCAGTACTTC. This encodes CASGGGGSRYEQYF.

This rearrangement joins TRBV7-9 to TRBJ2-5, with 9 bases lining up with TRBD2. V shed 4 bases and J 4 bases; nucleotides not matched to a gene: 10. CDR3 length equals 16 residues. Germline CDR1 and CDR2: SEHNR and FQNEAQ (reference sequence). This CDR3 reads CASSSYIGLALETQYF. DNA for the CDR3: TGTGCCAGCAGCTCGTACATCGGACTAGCGTTAGAGACCCAGTACTTC.

This clone was picked up one time. This chain uses TRBV4-1 with TRBJ1-4; D remains unclear. Between the trimmed V and J ends, which lost 2 bases and 0 bases, there was a span of 10 bases. The CDR3 runs to 16 residues. Germline V CDR1 and CDR2: MGHRA, YSYEKL. DNA for the CDR3: TGCGCCAGCAGCCAAAATAGCGGGACAACTAATGAAAAACTGTTTTTT. It encodes CASSQNSGTTNEKLFF.

The V gene is TRBV7-3, the J gene TRBJ2-2; the match to TRBD1 covers 8 bases. V shed 3 bases and J 5 bases; nucleotides not matched to a gene: 5. The CDR3 is 15 residues long. CDR1 and CDR2 from the germline V gene are SGHTA and FQGTGA. CDR3 in amino acids: CASSLSRDRTGELFF. CDR3 coding DNA: TGTGCCAGCAGCTTGTCCCGGGACAGGACCGGGGAGCTGTTTTTT.

This sequence joins TRBV19 and TRBJ2-1, with a tentative D call TRBD1 (6 bases). Deletions cut 7 bases from V and 6 bases from J, with 10 bases between. The CDR3 consists of 12 residues. Germline CDR1 is LNHDA and CDR2 is SQIVND (reference sequence). The chain's CDR3 is CASTRGTNEQFF. CDR3 nucleotide sequence: TGTGCCAGTACAAGGGGGACCAATGAGCAGTTCTTC.

Worth noting for this clone: One junction end disagrees with the germline gene, perhaps due to a read error. The chain recombines TRBV29-1 with TRBJ2-7; D remains unclear. CDR1 and CDR2 (germline): SQVTM, ANQGSEA. This CDR3 is built from 11 residues. The CDR3 sequence: CSAEDPFEQYF. The DNA for the CDR3 is TGCAGCGCTGAAGACCCATTTGAGCAGTACTTC.

Only one count was recorded for this clone. This rearrangement joins TRBV20-1 to TRBJ2-2; D gene unclear. V was clipped by 5 bases and J by 6 bases, with 7 bases between them. CDR1 is DFQATT and CDR2 is SNEGSKA in the germline V gene (reference sequence). The CDR3 totals 11 residues. CDR3 sequence: CSAYRPGELFF. The CDR3 coding sequence is TGCAGTGCTTATCGACCCGGGGAGCTGTTTTTT.

J is TRBJ1-2 and V is TRBV19, with a possible D match to TRBD1 (5 bases). The CDR3 length is 15 residues. Germline lookup yields CDR1 LNHDA and CDR2 SQIVND (reference sequence). V dropped 3 bases and J dropped 1 base, with 12 bases sitting between them. Here the CDR3 reads CASSMAGRLNYGYTF. The CDR3 region has the DNA TGTGCCAGTAGTATGGCGGGACGGCTTAACTATGGCTACACCTTC.

The chain is built from TRBV18 and TRBJ2-7, with D maybe TRBD2 (5 bases). Trimming cost V 2 bases and J 3 bases, with 8 bases left between them. Germline assignment: CDR1 KGHSH and CDR2 LQKENI. CDR3 length: 13 residues. The CDR3, as DNA: TGTGCCAGCTCACCAATGCGGGTCTACGAGCAGTACTTC. This translates into CASSPMRVYEQYF.

The CDR3 protein is CASSSTGEQYF. In DNA, the CDR3 is TGTGCCAGCAGTTCAACAGGCGAGCAGTACTTC. This chain joins TRBV5-6 and TRBJ2-7; a possible D gene is TRBD1 (5 bases). V lost 5 bases to trimming and J lost 6 bases, with 9 bases between them. Germline CDR1 SGHDT, CDR2 YYEEEE. The CDR3 extends over 11 amino acids.